This T cell receptor (beta chain) is from a study of T cell responses to AZD1222 COVID-19 vaccine. Study conclusions and caveats: Only a handful of AZD1222 recipients tested seropositive at baseline.

The V and J ends lost 4 bases and 4 bases respectively, with 11 bases between them. Germline V lookup: CDR1 SGDLS, CDR2 YYNGEE. This CDR3 region has 13 residues. As regards this clone: Its target is unknown.

Generated by immunoSEQ multiplex PCR, the TCRdb table keeps only in-frame clones and is missing some. Counted here are 150,000 to 200,000 clones, about 93% occurring once; the ten biggest clones make up approximately 0.6%. The input for sequencing was peripheral blood, taken on day 0 of AZD1222 vaccination. V is TRBV9 and J is TRBJ1-2; D is undetermined. The receptor was derived from an adult in good health. In DNA, the CDR3 is TGTGCCAGCAGCCCCCCCCTGAGCTATGGCTACACCTTC. This translates into CASSPPLSYGYTF.